This entry lists 3 T cell receptor beta chains sequenced from one sample in a study of cytomegalovirus exposure and HLA in healthy donors. The PCR used 60 Vbeta and 13 Jbeta primers. The protocol was immunoSEQ multiplex PCR, while the TCRdb copy is restricted to in-frame clones and leaves out a portion. The repertoire consists of over 120,000 clones, with 60% to 75% occurring once and the leading ten covering about 6.4%. Specimen: PBMCs. These receptors were obtained from a young man in good health and CMV-seronegative.

This sequence joins TRBV30 and TRBJ1-4; TRBD1 might be the D (5 bases). Germline values: CDR1 GTSNPN, CDR2 SVGIG (reference sequence). The CDR3 runs 13 residues. Trimming cost V 2 bases and J 10 bases, with 14 bases left between them. CDR3: CAWSSGGDAKLFF. The CDR3 region has the DNA TGTGCCTGGAGTTCCGGGGGTGATGCAAAACTGTTTTTT.

This chain joins TRBV14 and TRBJ2-1, with D tentatively TRBD1 (6 bases). The germline V gene has CDR1 SGHDN and CDR2 FVKESK. V gave up 4 bases and J gave up 9 bases, with 22 bases separating them. The CDR3 sequence is 16 residues long. CDR3 amino acids: CASSRTGLTGVGEQFF. CDR3 DNA sequence: TGTGCCAGCAGCCGTACAGGATTGACAGGAGTGGGTGAGCAGTTCTTC.

This clone was recorded at least ten times. This chain links TRBV19 with TRBJ1-1; possible D gene TRBD1, 5 bases. V shed 3 bases and J shed 8 bases, with 13 bases lying between them. This CDR3 comprises 13 residues. Looked up from germline, CDR1 is LNHDA and CDR2 is SQIVND (reference sequence). The CDR3 DNA reads TGTGCCAGTAGTATGGGACGGGGAGGCGAAGCTTTCTTT. It yields the protein CASSMGRGGEAFF.